This T cell receptor (beta chain) was observed in a study of read filtering for tumor transcriptome and immune sequencing. Looking at the study overall: Patients were some 16 male and about 14 female, mean age 65.9 years, range roughly 47 to 80. R-ISS stage counts were roughly 8 for I, roughly 15 for II, 7 for III.

This clonotype occurred a few times. Its antigen is currently unknown. This library used roughly 370 ng RNA and molecular barcoded adaptors spanning alpha/delta and beta/gamma chains. One entry per CDR3 protein results from TCRdb running MiXCR on the reads. The sample contains 100,000 to 150,000 distinct CDR3 sequences, approximately 13% of which appear only once. Losses at the gene ends were 5 bases for V and 0 bases for J; bases not matched to a gene: 8. The CDR3 spans 16 residues. Germline V CDR1 and CDR2: SEHNR, FQNEAQ (reference sequence). General study findings and limits: Dropping single-read clonotypes raised IR-seq and RNA-seq shared-clonotype correlation. RNA-seq captured clonotypes less deeply and reliably than IR-seq.

Sequencing was performed on a population of CD138-negative cells sorted from bone marrow. The origin of this receptor is a donor over 35 with multiple myeloma. V is TRBV7-9 and J is TRBJ1-1; TRBD1 matches at 8 bases. CDR3 nucleotide sequence: TGTGCCAGCAGCCGACCGGGACAGGCGTTGAACACTGAAGCTTTCTTT. Translating it yields CASSRPGQALNTEAFF.